These 20 T cell receptor beta chains originate from one sample sequenced in a study of T cell repertoires in cytomegalovirus infection. TCRdb ran MiXCR on the reads and lists one entry per CDR3 protein. The table lists 200,000 to 300,000 distinct CDR3 sequences, roughly an eighth of them singletons. Sequenced material: PBMCs. The receptor source for this set is a human donor in good health (CMV status not recorded). Some clones in this sample may be carry-over from other donors' samples.

The V gene is TRBV11-2, the J gene TRBJ2-5, with 10 nucleotides matching TRBD2. The CDR3 runs 14 residues. With 5 bases clipped from V and 3 bases from J, the junction kept 3 bases outside the gene matches. Germline lookup yields CDR1 SGHAT and CDR2 FQNNGV. CDR3 sequence (DNA): TGTGCCAGCAGCGCAGCGGGGGGGAAAGAGACCCAGTACTTC. It yields the protein CASSAAGGKETQYF.

This clonotype was counted many times. The V call is TRBV19, the J call TRBJ2-7, with 7 bases fitting TRBD2. V shed 5 bases and J 2 bases; nucleotides not matched to a gene: 6. The germline V gene has CDR1 LNHDA and CDR2 SQIVND (reference sequence). This CDR3 contains 14 residues. This CDR3 is CASSGSSGTYEQYF. CDR3 nucleotides: TGTGCCAGTAGTGGGTCTAGCGGAACCTACGAGCAGTACTTC. Full variable domain (outside the CDR3, taken from reference TRBV19 and TRBJ2-7): DGGITQSPKYLFRKEGQNVTLSCEQNLNHDAMYWYRQDPGQGLRLIYYSQIVNDFQKGDIAEGYSVSREKKESFPLTVTSAQKNPTAFYLCASSGSSGTYEQYFGPGTRLTVT.

The V call is TRBV28, the J call TRBJ1-1, with a weak D call TRBD1 (5 bases). The V end lost 6 bases, the J end lost 4 bases, and 9 bases lay between the germline ends. This CDR3 has 12 residues. Per the germline V gene, CDR1 is MDHEN and CDR2 is SYDVKM. The chain's CDR3 is CASSGGSTEAFF. DNA for the CDR3: TGTGCCAGCAGCGGGGGTAGCACTGAAGCTTTCTTT.

The chain links TRBV20-1 to TRBJ2-5; tentative D call: TRBD2 (5 bases). The CDR3 consists of 13 residues. CDR1 DFQATT and CDR2 SNEGSKA come from the germline V gene (reference sequence). Trimming took 5 bases from V and 2 from J, leaving 12 bases between them. Here the CDR3 reads CSAPSGGQETQYF. For the CDR3, the DNA is TGCAGTGCTCCCTCCGGAGGTCAAGAGACCCAGTACTTC.

Comments on this clonotype: The junction departs from germline at one end; a sequencing error may be responsible. The V gene is TRBV20-1, the J gene TRBJ1-5; TRBD1 matches at 8 bases. Germline assignment: CDR1 DFQATT and CDR2 SNEGSKA (reference sequence). The CDR3 sequence is 14 residues long. Here the CDR3 DNA reads TGCGGTGCTAGAGACAGGGGTGCGAGTCAGCCCCAGCATTTT. It codes for CGARDRGASQPQHF.

This rearrangement joins TRBV5-1 to TRBJ1-2, with D maybe TRBD1 (6 bases). Germline V gene lookup returns CDR1 SGHRS and CDR2 YFSETQ. The ends were cut back, 4 bases at V and 0 bases at J, with 13 bases in the middle. The CDR3 loop spans 15 amino acids. The chain's CDR3 is CASSVTGTSNYGYTF. CDR3 nucleotide sequence: TGCGCCAGCAGCGTTACAGGGACTTCTAACTATGGCTACACCTTC. Looking up the rest from reference TRBV5-1 and TRBJ1-2 gives the full variable domain: KAGVTQTPRYLIKTRGQQVTLSCSPISGHRSVSWYQQTPGQGLQFLFEYFSETQRNKGNFPGRFSGRQFSNSRSEMNVSTLELGDSALYLCASSVTGTSNYGYTFGSGTRLTVV.

This clonotype was seen more than once but under ten times. This sequence joins TRBV7-8 and TRBJ2-1; D gene unclear. The CDR3 is 14 residues long. Trimming took off 2 bases at V and 8 bases at J, with 13 bases between the two ends. The germline gives CDR1 SGHVS, CDR2 FQNEAQ. CDR3 coding DNA: TGTGCCAGCAGCTTAACCCGGCTAAGGGATGAGCAGTTCTTC. It specifies CASSLTRLRDEQFF.

The chain joins TRBV20-1 to TRBJ1-3; the D is unclear. CDR3 length equals 16 residues. Trimming left V 0 bases short and J 11 bases short, with 23 bases between. In germline, CDR1 is DFQATT, CDR2 SNEGSKA (reference sequence). The CDR3 DNA reads as TGCAGTGCTAGAGATTTACATCGGGAAGGGCCAGGTTCCATATATTTT. Its translation: CSARDLHREGPGSIYF.

This clonotype was detected many times. This sequence joins TRBV10-3 and TRBJ2-1, with 11 bases aligning to TRBD2. The CDR3 consists of 17 residues. CDR1 and CDR2 (germline): ENHRY, SYGVKD. V gave up 0 bases and J gave up 7 bases; unmatched junction bases: 8. CDR3 DNA: TGTGCCATCAGTGAGTCGCCAACTAGCGGGGGAGGTAATGAGCAGTTCTTC. This gives the protein CAISESPTSGGGNEQFF.

This clonotype was found many times. This sequence joins TRBV28 and TRBJ2-5; D might be TRBD2 (6 bases). V lost 2 bases and J 2 bases, leaving 12 bases between the germline ends. This CDR3 contains 15 residues. The germline V gene has CDR1 MDHEN and CDR2 SYDVKM. The CDR3: CASSLRSGPQETQYF. As DNA, the CDR3 is TGTGCCAGCAGTTTAAGGAGCGGGCCACAAGAGACCCAGTACTTC.

The chain uses TRBV12-3 or TRBV12-4 and TRBJ2-3, with D possibly called TRBD1 or TRBD2 (5 bases each). Between the trimmed V and J ends, which lost 2 bases and 6 bases, there was a span of 18 bases. This CDR3 is 16 amino acids long. DNA for the CDR3: TGTGCCAGCAGTTTATCCAGCCGGGGCCTCGTGGATACGCAGTATTTT. Its translation is CASSLSSRGLVDTQYF.

This clonotype was seen a few times. The V and J genes are TRBV20-1 and TRBJ2-1; 13 positions agree with TRBD2. J lost 3 bases, V lost 2 bases, and 4 bases had no gene match. The CDR3 length is 16 residues. Germline V gene sequence: CDR1 DFQATT, CDR2 SNEGSKA (reference sequence). The CDR3 reads CSARSRTSGSYNEQFF. Here the CDR3 DNA reads TGCAGTGCTAGAAGTCGGACTAGCGGGAGCTACAATGAGCAGTTCTTC.

This clonotype was seen repeatedly, ten times or more. The V call is TRBV29-1, the J call TRBJ2-7; a weak D match, TRBD1 (5 bases). CDR3 length: 11 amino acids. Germline V CDR1 and CDR2: SQVTM, ANQGSEA. V was shortened by 6 bases and J by 6 bases, with 12 bases between the two germline ends. Written as DNA, the CDR3 is TGCAGCGTCGACTGGGGCCCCGAGCAGTACTTC. Protein sequence: CSVDWGPEQYF.

The genes are TRBV14 and TRBJ1-6, with D uncertain. There are 15 residues in the CDR3. From germline, CDR1 is SGHDN and CDR2 FVKESK. The germline V and J ends were trimmed by 2 bases and 6 bases, with 11 bases remaining between them. The CDR3 DNA reads TGTGCCAGCAGCCAATTTGTGGCAGCTAATTCACCCCTCCACTTT. Translated, it gives CASSQFVAANSPLHF.

The sample holds many counts of this clonotype. This sequence joins TRBV7-2 and TRBJ2-4, with D possibly being TRBD1 (6 bases). Per the germline V gene, CDR1 is SGHTA and CDR2 is FQGNSA. The CDR3 covers 15 residues. V gave up 3 bases and J gave up 0 bases, with 9 bases separating them. The CDR3 is CASSFNRVAKNIQYF. For the CDR3, the DNA is TGTGCCAGCAGCTTTAACAGGGTAGCCAAAAACATTCAGTACTTC.

This sequence joins TRBV19 and TRBJ2-2, with 11 bases matching TRBD1. The CDR3 is 14 amino acids. The germline V gene has CDR1 LNHDA and CDR2 SQIVND (reference sequence). V was pared by 8 bases and J by 5 bases, with 4 bases of the junction left unmatched. CDR3: CASGDRGRTGELFF. The CDR3 bases are TGTGCCAGTGGGGACAGGGGGAGAACCGGGGAGCTGTTTTTT.

The V call is TRBV19, the J call TRBJ2-2, with TRBD2 matching over 10 bases. The CDR3 loop spans 16 amino acids. Germline-derived CDR1 and CDR2 are LNHDA and SQIVND (reference sequence). Trimming at V came to 2 bases and at J to 3 bases, leaving 3 bases not matched to a gene. In nucleotides, the CDR3 is TGTGCCAGTAGTATACGACTAGCGGGCGACACCGGGGAGCTGTTTTTT. As protein: CASSIRLAGDTGELFF.

The chain has TRBV12-5 and TRBJ1-2; D remains unclear. This CDR3 region has 12 residues. Trimming left V 2 bases short and J 8 bases short, with 9 bases between. Germline assignment: CDR1 LGHNT and CDR2 FRNRAP. CDR3 coding DNA: TGTGCTAGTGGTTTGTTTCAGAGGGGCTACACCTTC. Translating it yields CASGLFQRGYTF. Full variable domain (rest looked up from reference TRBV12-5 and TRBJ1-2): DARVTQTPRHKVTEMGQEVTMRCQPILGHNTVFWYRQTMMQGLELLAYFRNRAPLDDSGMPKDRFSAEMPDATLATLKIQPSEPRDSAVYFCASGLFQRGYTFGSGTRLTVV.

This chain uses TRBV20-1 with TRBJ1-5; D is uncertain. The CDR3 runs to 13 residues. The V gene's germline CDR1 is DFQATT and CDR2 SNEGSKA (reference sequence). The V gene lost 2 bases and the J gene lost 3 bases, with 8 bases spanning the gap. As DNA, the CDR3 is TGCAGTGCTAGAAGCAGCTACAATCAGCCCCAGCATTTT. Protein: CSARSSYNQPQHF.

This clonotype was picked up many times. The chain couples TRBV24-1 to TRBJ2-3, with 11 bases that match TRBD1. Germline V gene lookup returns CDR1 KGHDR and CDR2 SFDVKD. The CDR3 has 17 residues. J gave up 2 bases and V 3 bases, and 6 bases lay outside the gene matches. For the CDR3, the DNA is TGTGCCACCAGTGATCGAAAAGGACAGGGGGCCACAGATACGCAGTATTTT. Its translation: CATSDRKGQGATDTQYF.